This T cell receptor (beta chain) was recovered during a study of human T cells and chemical hapten exposure (dated by TCRdb to 2020 to 2023). Regarding the research as a whole: Libraries were pooled for sequencing, and variation in per-sample TCR yields was attributed mainly to small differences in library volumes within the pool. Peripheral blood TCR repertoire changes were tracked in vivo in alopecia patients during primary and secondary sensitization to the hapten diphenylcyclopropenone (DPC). The investigation overall reported the following: Repeated subsampling changed both the strength of the expansion versus patch-test correlation and the threshold at which the correlation became significant. DPC sensitization did not change the number of TCRs with a frequency above 1 in 1000, and there was no evidence of changes in global repertoire structure.

Comment on this clonotype: Its binding antigen is unknown. Base qualities are not provided; no much larger clone lies one nucleotide away.

During library preparation, unique molecular identifiers were attached to individual cDNA molecules so that TCRs could be counted quantitatively and reproducibly. Each blood RNA sample was used to sequence both TCR alpha and TCR beta chains. The source study handled its data this way. A median of approximately 96,000 TCRs per sample was observed, with a range of about 20,000 to 690,600. V, J and CDR3 annotation of the TCR reads was performed with the Decombinator software suite. To make PS versus PT1 abundance plots, every sample was subsampled to the same number of TCRs (28,000). Expanded TCRs were defined as absent before sensitization and observed at least eight times at the 2-week time point. The public reads were reanalyzed by TCRdb: fastp trimming at Q25, MiXCR alignment, in-frame beta chains only. Rows with one shared CDR3 protein collapse into an entry with the most common genes and DNA. The V and J calls were not made by the authors but by TCRdb's processing. The sample includes about 120,000 distinct CDR3 sequences, with over 7% observed a single time. Around 1.4% of the sample is taken by the ten largest.

Including the terminal cysteine and phenylalanine, the CDR3 comprises 14 residues. The retained sequence is limited to the CDR3, 42 bases, with the frame set at the first base. Trimmed from V: 3 bases; trimmed from J: 6 bases; junction bases lacking a gene match: 8. CDR1 and CDR2, looked up from the germline V gene (reference sequence), are PRHDT and FYEKMQ. Total RNA was isolated from unfractionated whole blood collected in Tempus Blood RNA tubes. Five healthy volunteers served as TCR sequencing controls and were bled at day 0, 2 weeks and 6 weeks. Recombination connected TRBV13 to TRBJ2-7; TRBD1 matches 7 bases in the middle. The TCR sequence derives from a human donor in good health. Some clones in this sample may be carry-over from other donors' samples. Donor details come from another sample of the same person, matched by shared clones. Material for sequencing was whole blood. The DNA sequence is given as TGTGCCAGCAGCTTCACAGGGGAAGGAGGCGAGCAGTACTTC. Protein translation: CASSFTGEGGEQYF.